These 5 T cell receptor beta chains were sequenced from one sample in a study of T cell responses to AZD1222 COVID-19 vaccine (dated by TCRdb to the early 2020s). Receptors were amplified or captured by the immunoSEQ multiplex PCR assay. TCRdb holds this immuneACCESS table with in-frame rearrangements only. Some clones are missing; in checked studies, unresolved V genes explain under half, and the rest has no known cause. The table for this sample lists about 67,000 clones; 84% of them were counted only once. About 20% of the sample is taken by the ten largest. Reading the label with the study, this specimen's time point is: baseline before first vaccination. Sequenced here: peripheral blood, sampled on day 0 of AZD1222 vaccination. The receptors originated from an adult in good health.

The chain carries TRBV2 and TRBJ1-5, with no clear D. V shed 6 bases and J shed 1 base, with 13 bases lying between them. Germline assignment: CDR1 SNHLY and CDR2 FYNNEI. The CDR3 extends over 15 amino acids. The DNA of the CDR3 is TGTGCCAGCAGCACTCAAGGAGGCAGCAATCAGCCCCAGCATTTT. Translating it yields CASSTQGGSNQPQHF.

Here the CDR3 DNA reads TGTGCCAGCAGCTTTGCTAGCGGGAGCTATGAGCAGTTCTTC. It yields the protein CASSFASGSYEQFF. V gene TRBV7-3 combines with J gene TRBJ2-1, with TRBD2 matching 10 bases. The germline V gene encodes CDR1 SGHTA and CDR2 FQGTGA. The V and J ends lost 3 bases and 8 bases, in that order; junction bases with no gene match: 4. The CDR3 runs to 14 residues.

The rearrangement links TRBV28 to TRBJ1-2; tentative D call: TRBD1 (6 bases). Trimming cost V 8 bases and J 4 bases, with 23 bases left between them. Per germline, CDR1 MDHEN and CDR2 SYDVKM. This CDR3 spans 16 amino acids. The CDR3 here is CASCLGTPYSGYGYTF. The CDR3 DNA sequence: TGTGCCAGCTGCTTGGGGACACCATATTCTGGCTATGGCTACACCTTC.

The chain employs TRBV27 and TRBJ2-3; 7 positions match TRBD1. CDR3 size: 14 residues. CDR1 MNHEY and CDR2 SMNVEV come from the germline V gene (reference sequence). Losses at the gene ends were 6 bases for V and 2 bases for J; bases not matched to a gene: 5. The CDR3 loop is CASSPTGVTDTQYF. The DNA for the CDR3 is TGTGCCAGCAGCCCAACAGGGGTCACAGATACGCAGTATTTT.

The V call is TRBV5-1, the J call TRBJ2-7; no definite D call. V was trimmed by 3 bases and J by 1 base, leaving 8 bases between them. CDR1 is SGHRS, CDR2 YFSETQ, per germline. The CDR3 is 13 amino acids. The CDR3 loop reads CASSSGRSYEQYF. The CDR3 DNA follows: TGCGCCAGCAGCTCCGGCAGATCCTACGAGCAGTACTTC.